This T cell receptor (beta chain) was profiled in a study of blood T cell repertoires in COVID-19. Across the study: Some COVID-19 samples were acute and others convalescent; all came from the United States, Italy and Spain. Sample material is recorded as cDNA or gDNA derived from T cells, B-cell-depleted T cells, or PBMCs.

This clone came up once. CDR3 length equals 15 residues. From germline, CDR1 is SGHTA and CDR2 FQGNSA. The V end lost 2 bases, the J end lost 0 bases, and 10 bases lay between the germline ends. Patients from Seattle were sampled longitudinally, starting during active infection. How the authors handled the data: Reference gene primer amplification in the assay estimated nucleated cell counts. Clones were sequenced by immunoSEQ multiplex PCR, and TCRdb holds only the in-frame ones, with some missing. That table furnishes V, J and clone size, whereas the DNA furnished D and trimming. Seen here are 180,000 or so clones, around 85% observed once, and the top ten hold around a sixth.

The sequenced sample was peripheral blood. The chain uses TRBV7-2 and TRBJ1-1, with a tentative D call TRBD1 (6 bases). The receptor was derived from a person between 65 and 79 years old with COVID-19, enrolled during active disease. The CDR3 bases are TGTGCCAGCAGCTTAAAGGGGGGGATGAACACTGAAGCTTTCTTT. Translation: CASSLKGGMNTEAFF. Variable domain in full (rest from reference TRBV7-2 and TRBJ1-1): GAGVSQSPSNKVTEKGKDVELRCDPISGHTALYWYRQSLGQGLEFLIYFQGNSAPDKSGLPSDRFSAERTGGSVSTLTIQRTQQEDSAVYLCASSLKGGMNTEAFFGQGTRLTVV.